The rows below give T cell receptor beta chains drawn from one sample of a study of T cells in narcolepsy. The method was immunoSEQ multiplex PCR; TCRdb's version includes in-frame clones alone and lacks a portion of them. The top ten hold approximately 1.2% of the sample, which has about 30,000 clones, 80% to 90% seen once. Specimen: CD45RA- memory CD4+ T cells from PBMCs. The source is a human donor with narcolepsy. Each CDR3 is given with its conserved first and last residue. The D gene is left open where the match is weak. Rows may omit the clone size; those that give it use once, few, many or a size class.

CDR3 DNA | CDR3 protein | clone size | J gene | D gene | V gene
TGTGCCAGCACCCCCGACAGGAACTATGGCTACACCTTC | CASTPDRNYGYTF | . | TRBJ1-2 | . | TRBV2
TGTGCCAGCAGCTTATCCCAGAACACTGAAGCTTTCTTT | CASSLSQNTEAFF | . | TRBJ1-1 | . | TRBV7-6
TGTGCCAGCAGCGCCGGGGGGGCGGGACCCTACAATGAGCAGTTCTTC | CASSAGGAGPYNEQFF | . | TRBJ2-1 | TRBD2 | TRBV9
TGTGCCAGCAGCCACTCGAATGCTAATGAAAAACTGTTTTTT | CASSHSNANEKLFF | . | TRBJ1-4 | . | TRBV5-4
TGTGCCAGCAGTCCACGTGGGTTTTTAGCCAAAAACATTCAGTACTTC | CASSPRGFLAKNIQYF | . | TRBJ2-4 | . | TRBV28
TGTGCCAGTAGTATGGACTTGGGGGCCTATGGCTACACCTTC | CASSMDLGAYGYTF | . | TRBJ1-2 | . | TRBV19
TGTGCCACCAGCAGAGATCCAGGCTCACCCCTCCACTTT | CATSRDPGSPLHF | . | TRBJ1-6 | . | TRBV15
TGCGCCAGCAGTGAAGGGGGCCGTCGTGAGCAGTTCTTC | CASSEGGRREQFF | . | TRBJ2-1 | TRBD1 | TRBV10-2
TGTGCCAGCAGCAGCCGGGGACAGATCCTTCGTGGCTACACCTTC | CASSSRGQILRGYTF | . | TRBJ1-2 | TRBD1 | TRBV9
TGTGCCAGCAGTGAACCGGGACAGACACATAGCAATCAGCCCCAGCATTTT | CASSEPGQTHSNQPQHF | . | TRBJ1-5 | TRBD1 | TRBV2
TGTGCCAGCAGCTTGGTTCGCGCGAGCTCCTACAATGAGCAGTTCTTC | CASSLVRASSYNEQFF | few | TRBJ2-1 | . | TRBV7-2
TGTGCCAGCAGTGGCCTCCGCGCGGGGATCGAGGAGACCCAGTACTTC | CASSGLRAGIEETQYF | . | TRBJ2-5 | . | TRBV6-1
TGTGCGTCACTTCTCTTCGGGTCTGGGGCCAACGTCCTGACTTTC | CASLLFGSGANVLTF | . | TRBJ2-6 | . | TRBV6-1
TGTGCCAGCAGCCTTCAGTCCCCCTACAATGAGCAGTTCTTC | CASSLQSPYNEQFF | . | TRBJ2-1 | . | TRBV7-9
TGTGCCAGCAGCCTCAACAGGGGGAACACTGAAGCTTTCTTT | CASSLNRGNTEAFF | . | TRBJ1-1 | TRBD1 | TRBV7-2
TGTGCCAGCTCAGTACTCGGGGGGCCTTGGAACACTGAAGCTTTCTTT | CASSVLGGPWNTEAFF | . | TRBJ1-1 | . | TRBV18
TGTGCCAGCAGTGCGATCATGGAGGGTGGCTACACCTTC | CASSAIMEGGYTF | . | TRBJ1-2 | . | TRBV6-1
TGTGCCATCAGTGACCGGGACAGGGGACAAGAGACCCAGTACTTC | CAISDRDRGQETQYF | . | TRBJ2-5 | TRBD1 | TRBV10-3
TGTGCCAGCAGCTTGGGGGGGTATGACGGCTACACCTTC | CASSLGGYDGYTF | . | TRBJ1-2 | . | TRBV5-6
TGTGCCAGCAGTGCACAGGGGGGTGAAAAACTGTTTTTT | CASSAQGGEKLFF | . | TRBJ1-4 | TRBD1 | TRBV2
TGTGCCAGCAGTGATTTTCGGACTCAATACGAGCAGTACTTC | CASSDFRTQYEQYF | once | TRBJ2-7 | . | TRBV6-4
TGTGCCAGCTCACCGCTAGCGGGCGACACCGGGGAGCTGTTTTTT | CASSPLAGDTGELFF | . | TRBJ2-2 | TRBD2 | TRBV18
TGTGCCAGCAGCTTGGTCGACAGGGCTTATGGCTACACCTTC | CASSLVDRAYGYTF | . | TRBJ1-2 | TRBD1 | TRBV5-5
TGTGCCAGCTCACCTGACAGGGATGGTTCACCCCTCCACTTT | CASSPDRDGSPLHF | . | TRBJ1-6 | TRBD1 | TRBV18
TGTGCCAGTAGTATTATCAGGGGTAAGGGTGATCAGCCCCAGCATTTT | CASSIIRGKGDQPQHF | . | TRBJ1-5 | . | TRBV19
TGTGCCAGCAAGAGTAGCGGGAGCTCCTACGAGCAGTACTTC | CASKSSGSSYEQYF | . | TRBJ2-7 | TRBD2 | TRBV28
TGCGCCAGCAGCTACGTTACAGGGCCTGGAAACACCATATATTTT | CASSYVTGPGNTIYF | . | TRBJ1-3 | . | TRBV5-1
TGTGCCGGTAAACAAAGGACAACCGACCAGCCCCAGCATTTT | CAGKQRTTDQPQHF | once | TRBJ1-5 | . | TRBV9
TGTGCCTGGAGTGAACATCCTACAGGGACTCCTTTGTTCTTC | CAWSEHPTGTPLFF | once | TRBJ2-1 | . | TRBV30